This T cell receptor (beta chain) was captured in a study of OX40 agonist ivuxolimab in advanced cancers. Study-level information: Males comprised approximately 84% of the group, whose mean age was approximately 60 years (range roughly 23 to 90).

Sequenced by immunoSEQ multiplex PCR; TCRdb stores in-frame clones only, minus some. Of around 74,000 clones listed, about 84% were seen once; the top ten hold roughly 0.5%. The CDR3 covers 14 residues. With 4 bases clipped from V and 10 bases from J, the junction kept 10 bases outside the gene matches. Germline V CDR1 and CDR2: SGHNT, YYREEE (reference sequence). Blood got drawn at baseline, again on cycle 4 day 1, and then on cycle 7 day 1. The clonotype originates from an adult with an advanced solid tumor such as melanoma, head and neck, liver or kidney cancer. Source: CD4+ or CD8+ T cells sorted from blood, taken in a trial of the OX40 agonist ivuxolimab. The V and J genes are TRBV5-4 and TRBJ1-2, with 10 bases identical to TRBD1. In DNA, the CDR3 is TGTGCCAGCAGCGAGAAAGGGACAGGGGAGTTCTACACCTTC. Translated: CASSEKGTGEFYTF.